This TCR beta chain appears in the sequencing data of a study of T cell repertoires in ileal Crohn's disease. On the study more broadly: Approximately 35% were active smokers at surgery; median disease duration was nearly eight years.

The CDR3 contains 16 residues. V lost 5 bases to trimming and J lost 2 bases; unmatched junction nucleotides: 10. CDR1 and CDR2 (germline): SGHVS, FQNEAQ. Clones were read by immunoSEQ multiplex PCR, and TCRdb kept only the in-frame ones, dropping some. This table holds roughly 3,800 clones, less than 75% found once. Concerning this clone itself: Its antigen remains unknown.

Study-level points and caveats: Active smokers at surgery had more clonal expansions than non-smokers.

The specimen was ileal tissue. This clonotype was sampled from an adult with Crohn's disease. This rearrangement joins TRBV7-8 to TRBJ2-3, with TRBD2 identical over 7 bases. The CDR3 coding sequence is TGTGCCAGCAGCCCCCCCGAGCTAGCGGACACAGATACGCAGTATTTT. It translates to CASSPPELADTDTQYF.